This paragraph covers one TCR beta chain sequence. Its antigen is unknown. Repertoires were generated with immunoSEQ multiplex PCR, while TCRdb's copy carries only in-frame clones and drops some. Of 260,000 or so clones in the sample, 90% are singletons; the top ten hold under 4%. This specimen belongs to a study of cytomegalovirus exposure and HLA in healthy donors. Findings of the study overall: Among TCR beta chains, those listed as cytomegalovirus-associated numbered roughly 150.

CDR3 length: 13 amino acids. With 0 bases removed from V and 8 bases from J, the gap between germline ends came to 8 bases. Germline V lookup: CDR1 LGHNA, CDR2 YNFKEQ. Sample: PBMCs. The V and J genes are TRBV4-2 and TRBJ2-1; D may be TRBD2 (6 bases). The TCR sequence derives from a woman in her 30s in good health and CMV-seronegative. DNA for the CDR3: TGTGCCAGCAGCCAAGATCGGGGGTATGAGCAGTTCTTC. It translates to CASSQDRGYEQFF.